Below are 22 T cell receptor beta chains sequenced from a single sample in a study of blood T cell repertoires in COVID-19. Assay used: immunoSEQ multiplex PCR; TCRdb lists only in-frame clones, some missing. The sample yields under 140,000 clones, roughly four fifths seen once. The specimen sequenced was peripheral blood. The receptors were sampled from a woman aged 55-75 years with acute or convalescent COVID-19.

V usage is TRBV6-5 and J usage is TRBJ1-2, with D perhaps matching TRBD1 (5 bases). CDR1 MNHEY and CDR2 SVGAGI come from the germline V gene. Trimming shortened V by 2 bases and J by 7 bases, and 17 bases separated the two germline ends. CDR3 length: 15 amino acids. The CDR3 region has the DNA TGTGCCAGCAGTTACATTCGGGTCGGGCAGGGTGGCTACACCTTC. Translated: CASSYIRVGQGGYTF.

The CDR3 nucleotides read TGTGCCAGCAGCCTCACCGGGACTTACAATGAGCAGTTCTTC. Its translation is CASSLTGTYNEQFF. The chain carries TRBV7-9 and TRBJ2-1, with D possibly matching TRBD2 (6 bases). V dropped 5 bases and J dropped 4 bases, with 12 bases sitting between them. Germline V lookup: CDR1 SEHNR, CDR2 FQNEAQ (reference sequence). The CDR3 spans 14 residues.

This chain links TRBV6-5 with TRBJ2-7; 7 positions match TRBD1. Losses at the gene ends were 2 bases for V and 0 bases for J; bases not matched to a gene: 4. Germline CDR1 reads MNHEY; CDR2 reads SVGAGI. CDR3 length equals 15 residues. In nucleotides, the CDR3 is TGTGCCAGCAGTTACCCAGGGGACAGCTCCTACGAGCAGTACTTC. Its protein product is CASSYPGDSSYEQYF.

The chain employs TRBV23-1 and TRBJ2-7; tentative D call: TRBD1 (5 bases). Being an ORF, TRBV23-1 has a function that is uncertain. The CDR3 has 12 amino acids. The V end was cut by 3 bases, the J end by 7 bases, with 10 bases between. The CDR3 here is CASSHRPGEQYF. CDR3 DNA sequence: TGCGCCAGCAGTCATCGTCCAGGGGAGCAGTACTTC.

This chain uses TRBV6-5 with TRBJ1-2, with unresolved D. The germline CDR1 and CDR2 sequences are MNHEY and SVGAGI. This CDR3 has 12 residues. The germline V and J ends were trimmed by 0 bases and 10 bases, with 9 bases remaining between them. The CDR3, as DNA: TGTGCCAGCAGTTACTCGAGTGCTTACTACACCTTC. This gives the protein CASSYSSAYYTF.

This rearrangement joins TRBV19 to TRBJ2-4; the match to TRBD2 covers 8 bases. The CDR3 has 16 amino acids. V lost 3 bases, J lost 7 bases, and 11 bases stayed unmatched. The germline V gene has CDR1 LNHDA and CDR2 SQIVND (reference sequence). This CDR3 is CASSIGLGGAPNIQYF. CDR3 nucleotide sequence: TGTGCCAGTAGTATTGGGCTCGGGGGGGCCCCGAACATTCAGTACTTC.

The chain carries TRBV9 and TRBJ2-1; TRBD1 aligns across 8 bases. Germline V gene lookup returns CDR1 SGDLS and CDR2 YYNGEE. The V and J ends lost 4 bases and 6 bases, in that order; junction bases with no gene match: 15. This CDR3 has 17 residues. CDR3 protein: CASSTTRTGIVTNEQFF. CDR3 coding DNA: TGTGCCAGCAGCACCACCCGGACAGGGATTGTTACCAATGAGCAGTTCTTC. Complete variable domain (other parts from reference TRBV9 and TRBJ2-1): DSGVTQTPKHLITATGQRVTLRCSPRSGDLSVYWYQQSLDQGLQFLIQYYNGEERAKGNILERFSAQQFPDLHSELNLSSLELGDSALYFCASSTTRTGIVTNEQFFGPGTRLTVL.

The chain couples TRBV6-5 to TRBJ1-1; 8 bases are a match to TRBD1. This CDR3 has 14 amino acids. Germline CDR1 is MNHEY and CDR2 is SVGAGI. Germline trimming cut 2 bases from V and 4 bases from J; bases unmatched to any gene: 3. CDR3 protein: CASSYGTGSTEAFF. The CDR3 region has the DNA TGTGCCAGCAGTTACGGGACAGGTAGCACTGAAGCTTTCTTT.

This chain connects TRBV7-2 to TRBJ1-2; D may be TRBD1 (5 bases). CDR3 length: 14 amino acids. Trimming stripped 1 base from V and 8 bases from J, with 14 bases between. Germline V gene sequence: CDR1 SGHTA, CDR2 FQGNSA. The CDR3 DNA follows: TGTGCCAGCAGCTTAGGGGGGGTCGCAGGAGGCTACACCTTC. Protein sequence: CASSLGGVAGGYTF.

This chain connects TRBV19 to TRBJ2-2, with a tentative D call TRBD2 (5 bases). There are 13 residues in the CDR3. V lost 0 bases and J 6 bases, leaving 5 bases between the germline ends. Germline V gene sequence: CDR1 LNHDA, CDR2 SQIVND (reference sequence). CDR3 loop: CASSIEEAGELFF. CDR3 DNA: TGTGCCAGTAGTATAGAGGAGGCCGGGGAGCTGTTTTTT.

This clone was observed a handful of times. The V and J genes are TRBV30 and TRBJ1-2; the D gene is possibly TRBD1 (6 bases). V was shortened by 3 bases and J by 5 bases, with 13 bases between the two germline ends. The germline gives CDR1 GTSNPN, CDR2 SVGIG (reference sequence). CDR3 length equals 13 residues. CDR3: CAWRGDRRYGYTF. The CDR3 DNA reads TGTGCCTGGAGGGGTGACAGGAGGTATGGCTACACCTTC.

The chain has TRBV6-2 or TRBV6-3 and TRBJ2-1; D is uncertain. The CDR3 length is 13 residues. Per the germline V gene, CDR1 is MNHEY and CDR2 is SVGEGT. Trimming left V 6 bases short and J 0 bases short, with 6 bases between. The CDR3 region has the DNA TGTGCCAGCAGCCGCAGCTCCTACAATGAGCAGTTCTTC. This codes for CASSRSSYNEQFF.

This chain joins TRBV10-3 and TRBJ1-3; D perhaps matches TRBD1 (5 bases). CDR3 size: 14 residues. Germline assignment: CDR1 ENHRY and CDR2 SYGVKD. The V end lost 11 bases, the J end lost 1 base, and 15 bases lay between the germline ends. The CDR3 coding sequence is TGTGCCGTCCTCGGACAACCTTCTGGAAACACCATATATTTT. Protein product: CAVLGQPSGNTIYF.

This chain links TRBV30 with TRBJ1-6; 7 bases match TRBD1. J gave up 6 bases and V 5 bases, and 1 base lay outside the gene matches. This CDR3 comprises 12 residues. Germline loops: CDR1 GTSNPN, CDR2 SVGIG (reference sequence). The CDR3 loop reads CAWDRANSPLHF. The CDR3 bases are TGTGCCTGGGACAGGGCTAATTCACCCCTCCACTTT.

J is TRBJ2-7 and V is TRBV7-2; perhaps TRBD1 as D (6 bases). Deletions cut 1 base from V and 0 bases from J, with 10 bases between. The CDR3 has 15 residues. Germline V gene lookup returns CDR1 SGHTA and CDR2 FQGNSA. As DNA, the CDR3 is TGTGCCAGCAGCTTAGTGGTAGGGGGCTCCTACGAGCAGTACTTC. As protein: CASSLVVGGSYEQYF.

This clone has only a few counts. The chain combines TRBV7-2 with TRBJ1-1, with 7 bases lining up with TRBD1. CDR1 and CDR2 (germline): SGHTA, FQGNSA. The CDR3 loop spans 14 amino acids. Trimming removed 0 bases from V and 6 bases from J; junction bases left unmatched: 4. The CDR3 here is CASSLAKGAPEAFF. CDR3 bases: TGTGCCAGCAGCTTAGCCAAGGGGGCCCCTGAAGCTTTCTTT.

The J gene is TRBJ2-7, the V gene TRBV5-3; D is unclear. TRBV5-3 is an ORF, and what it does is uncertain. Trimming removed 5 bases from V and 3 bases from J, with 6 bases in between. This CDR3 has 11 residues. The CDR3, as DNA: TGTGCCAGAAGTGCGGTCTACGAGCAGTACTTC. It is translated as CARSAVYEQYF.

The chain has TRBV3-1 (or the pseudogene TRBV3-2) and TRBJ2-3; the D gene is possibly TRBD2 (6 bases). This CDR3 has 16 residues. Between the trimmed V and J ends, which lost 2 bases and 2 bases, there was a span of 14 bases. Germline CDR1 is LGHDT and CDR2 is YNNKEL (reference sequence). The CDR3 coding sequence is TGTGCCAGCAGCCAAAGTCGGGGGACCTCCACAGATACGCAGTATTTT. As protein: CASSQSRGTSTDTQYF.

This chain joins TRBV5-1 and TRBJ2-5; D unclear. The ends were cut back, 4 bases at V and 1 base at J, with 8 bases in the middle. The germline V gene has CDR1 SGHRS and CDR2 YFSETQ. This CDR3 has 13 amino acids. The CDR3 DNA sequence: TGCGCCAGCAGCCCAGGCATCCAAGAGACCCAGTACTTC. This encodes CASSPGIQETQYF.

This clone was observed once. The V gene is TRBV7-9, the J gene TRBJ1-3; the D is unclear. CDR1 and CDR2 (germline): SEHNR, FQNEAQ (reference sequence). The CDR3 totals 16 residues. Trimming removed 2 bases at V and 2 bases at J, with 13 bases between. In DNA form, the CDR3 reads TGTGCCAGCAGCTTAAGGGCAGAGGGCACTGGAAACACCATATATTTT. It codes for CASSLRAEGTGNTIYF.

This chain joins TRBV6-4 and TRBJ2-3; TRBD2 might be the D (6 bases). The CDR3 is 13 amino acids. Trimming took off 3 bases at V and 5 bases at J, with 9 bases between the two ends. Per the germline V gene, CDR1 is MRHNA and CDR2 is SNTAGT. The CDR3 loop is CASSEEGRDTQYF. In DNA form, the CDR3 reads TGTGCCAGCAGTGAGGAGGGACGAGATACGCAGTATTTT.

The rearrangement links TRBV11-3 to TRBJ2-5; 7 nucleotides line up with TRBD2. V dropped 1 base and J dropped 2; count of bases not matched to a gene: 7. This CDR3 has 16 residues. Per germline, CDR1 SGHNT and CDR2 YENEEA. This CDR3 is CASSLVWGGKQETQYF. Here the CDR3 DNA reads TGTGCCAGCAGCTTAGTCTGGGGGGGGAAGCAAGAGACCCAGTACTTC.